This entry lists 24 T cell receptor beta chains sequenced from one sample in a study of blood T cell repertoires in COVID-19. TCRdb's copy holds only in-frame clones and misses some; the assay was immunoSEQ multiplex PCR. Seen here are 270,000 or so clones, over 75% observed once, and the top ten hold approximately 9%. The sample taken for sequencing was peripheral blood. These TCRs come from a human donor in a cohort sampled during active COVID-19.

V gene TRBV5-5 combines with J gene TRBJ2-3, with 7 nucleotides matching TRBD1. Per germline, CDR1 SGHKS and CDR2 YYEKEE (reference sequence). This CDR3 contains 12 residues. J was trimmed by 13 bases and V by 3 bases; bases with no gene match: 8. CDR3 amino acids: CASSSEAQGEYF. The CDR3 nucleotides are TGTGCCAGCAGCTCCGAGGCGCAGGGGGAGTATTTT.

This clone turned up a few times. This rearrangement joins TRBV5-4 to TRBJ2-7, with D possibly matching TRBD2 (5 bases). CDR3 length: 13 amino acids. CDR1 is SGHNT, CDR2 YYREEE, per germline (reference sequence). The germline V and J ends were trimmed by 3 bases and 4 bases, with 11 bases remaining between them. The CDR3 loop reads CASSSIGGYEQYF. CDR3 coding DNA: TGTGCCAGCAGCTCCATAGGCGGGTACGAGCAGTACTTC.

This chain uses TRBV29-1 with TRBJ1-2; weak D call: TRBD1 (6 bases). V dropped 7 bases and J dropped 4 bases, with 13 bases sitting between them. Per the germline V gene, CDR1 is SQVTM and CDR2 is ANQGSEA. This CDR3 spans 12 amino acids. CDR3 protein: CSAHGQIYGYTF. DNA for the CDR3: TGCAGCGCTCACGGACAGATCTATGGCTACACCTTC. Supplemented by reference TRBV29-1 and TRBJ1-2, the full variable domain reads SAVISQKPSRDICQRGTSLTIQCQVDSQVTMMFWYRQQPGQSLTLIATANQGSEATYESGFVIDKFPISRPNLTFSTLTVSNMSPEDSSIYLCSAHGQIYGYTFGSGTRLTVV.

CDR3 region: CASSLRLAGTGPTRAAQYF. In DNA form, the CDR3 reads TGTGCCAGCAGCCTTCGACTAGCGGGAACAGGCCCCACAAGGGCGGCCCAGTACTTC. This chain uses TRBV3-1 (or the pseudogene TRBV3-2) with TRBJ2-5; TRBD2 matches 11 bases. J lost 9 bases, V lost 4 bases, and 22 bases had no gene match. Germline V lookup: CDR1 LGHDT, CDR2 YNNKEL (reference sequence). The CDR3 has 19 amino acids.

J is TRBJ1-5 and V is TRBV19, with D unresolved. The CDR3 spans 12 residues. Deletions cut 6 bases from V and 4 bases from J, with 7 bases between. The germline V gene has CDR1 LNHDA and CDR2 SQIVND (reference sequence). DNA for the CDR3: TGTGCCAGTAGGTTACAGAATCAGCCCCAGCATTTT. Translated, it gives CASRLQNQPQHF.

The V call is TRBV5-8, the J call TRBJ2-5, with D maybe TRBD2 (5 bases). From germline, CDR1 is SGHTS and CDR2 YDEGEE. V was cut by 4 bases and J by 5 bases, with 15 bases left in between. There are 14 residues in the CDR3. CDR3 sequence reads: CASSPGWRSETQYF. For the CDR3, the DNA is TGTGCCAGCAGCCCGGGATGGAGATCGGAGACCCAGTACTTC.

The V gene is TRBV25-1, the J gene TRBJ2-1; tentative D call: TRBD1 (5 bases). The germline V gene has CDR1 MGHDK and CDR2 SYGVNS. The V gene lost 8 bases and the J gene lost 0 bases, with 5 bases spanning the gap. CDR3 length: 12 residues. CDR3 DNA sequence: TGTGCCAGCCAGGGCTCCTACAATGAGCAGTTCTTC. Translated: CASQGSYNEQFF.

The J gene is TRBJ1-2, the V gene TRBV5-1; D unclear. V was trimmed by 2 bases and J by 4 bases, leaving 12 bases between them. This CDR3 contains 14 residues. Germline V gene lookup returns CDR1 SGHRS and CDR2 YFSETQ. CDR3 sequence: CASSFLTVGYGYTF. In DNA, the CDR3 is TGCGCCAGCAGCTTTCTAACAGTGGGCTATGGCTACACCTTC.

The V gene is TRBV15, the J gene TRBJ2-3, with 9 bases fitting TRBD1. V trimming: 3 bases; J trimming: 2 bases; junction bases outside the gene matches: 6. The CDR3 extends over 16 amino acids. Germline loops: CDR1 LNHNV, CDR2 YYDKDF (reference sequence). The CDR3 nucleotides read TGTGCCACCAGCAGGGAAAACAGGGGGCTCACAGATACGCAGTATTTT. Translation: CATSRENRGLTDTQYF.

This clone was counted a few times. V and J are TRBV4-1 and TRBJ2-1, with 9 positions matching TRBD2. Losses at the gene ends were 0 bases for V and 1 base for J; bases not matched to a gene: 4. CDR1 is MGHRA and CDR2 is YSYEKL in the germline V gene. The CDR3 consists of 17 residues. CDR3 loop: CASSQDDSGSSYNEQFF. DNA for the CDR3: TGCGCCAGCAGCCAAGATGATAGCGGGAGTTCCTACAATGAGCAGTTCTTC.

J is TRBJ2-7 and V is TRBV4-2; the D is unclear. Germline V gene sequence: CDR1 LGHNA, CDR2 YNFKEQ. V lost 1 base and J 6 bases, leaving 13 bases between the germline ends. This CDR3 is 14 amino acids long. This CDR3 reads CASSQGDYSTEQYF. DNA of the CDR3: TGTGCCAGCAGCCAAGGAGATTATAGCACCGAGCAGTACTTC.

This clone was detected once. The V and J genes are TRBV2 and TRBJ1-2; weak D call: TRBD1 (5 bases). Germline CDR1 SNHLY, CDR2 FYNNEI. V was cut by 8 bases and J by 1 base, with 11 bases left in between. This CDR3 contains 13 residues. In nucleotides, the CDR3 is TGTGCCAGCGGCAGGGAAGATAACTATGGCTACACCTTC. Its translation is CASGREDNYGYTF.

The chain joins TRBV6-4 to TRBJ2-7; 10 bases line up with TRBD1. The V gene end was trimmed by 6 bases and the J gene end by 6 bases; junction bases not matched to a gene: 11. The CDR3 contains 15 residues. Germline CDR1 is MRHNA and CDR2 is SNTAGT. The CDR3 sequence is CASRGDRGLGREQYF. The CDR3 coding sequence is TGTGCCAGCAGGGGGGACAGGGGATTAGGACGCGAGCAGTACTTC.

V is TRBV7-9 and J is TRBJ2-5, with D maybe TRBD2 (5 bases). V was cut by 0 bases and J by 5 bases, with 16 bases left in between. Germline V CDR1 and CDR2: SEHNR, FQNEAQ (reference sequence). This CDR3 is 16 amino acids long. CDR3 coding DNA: TGTGCCAGCAGCTTAGCGAAGGACCTTATAGCGGAGACCCAGTACTTC. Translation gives CASSLAKDLIAETQYF.

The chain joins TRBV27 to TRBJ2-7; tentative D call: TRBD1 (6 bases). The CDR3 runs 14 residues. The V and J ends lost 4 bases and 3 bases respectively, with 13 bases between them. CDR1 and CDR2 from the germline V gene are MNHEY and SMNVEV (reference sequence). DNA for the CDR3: TGTGCCAGCAGTTCAGGAACAGGGAACTACGAGCAGTACTTC. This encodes CASSSGTGNYEQYF.

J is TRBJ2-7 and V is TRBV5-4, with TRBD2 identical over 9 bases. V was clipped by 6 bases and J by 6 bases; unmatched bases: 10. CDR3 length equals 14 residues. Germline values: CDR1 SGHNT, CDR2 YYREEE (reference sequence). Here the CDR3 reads CASTGQAGGGEQYF. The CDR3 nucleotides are TGTGCCAGCACCGGACAGGCGGGGGGGGGCGAGCAGTACTTC.

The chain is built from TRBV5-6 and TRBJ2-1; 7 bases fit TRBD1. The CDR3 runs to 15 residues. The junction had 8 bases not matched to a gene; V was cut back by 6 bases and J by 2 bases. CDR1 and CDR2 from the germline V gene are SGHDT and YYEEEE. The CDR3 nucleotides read TGTGCCAGCATCCTAGGGGGCGTGCCCTACAATGAGCAGTTCTTC. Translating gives CASILGGVPYNEQFF. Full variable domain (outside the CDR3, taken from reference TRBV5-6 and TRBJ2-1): DAGVTQSPTHLIKTRGQQVTLRCSPKSGHDTVSWYQQALGQGPQFIFQYYEEEERQRGNFPDRFSGHQFPNYSSELNVNALLLGDSALYLCASILGGVPYNEQFFGPGTRLTVL.

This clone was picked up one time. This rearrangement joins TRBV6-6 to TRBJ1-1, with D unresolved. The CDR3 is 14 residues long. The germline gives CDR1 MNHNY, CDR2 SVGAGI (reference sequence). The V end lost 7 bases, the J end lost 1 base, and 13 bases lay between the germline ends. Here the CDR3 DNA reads TGTGCCAGCACGACACAGCAGACGAACACTGAAGCTTTCTTT. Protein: CASTTQQTNTEAFF.

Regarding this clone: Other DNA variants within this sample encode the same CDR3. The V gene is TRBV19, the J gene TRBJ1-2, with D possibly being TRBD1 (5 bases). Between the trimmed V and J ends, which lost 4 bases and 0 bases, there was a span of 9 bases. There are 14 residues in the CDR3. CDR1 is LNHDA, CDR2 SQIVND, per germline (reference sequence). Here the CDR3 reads CASSRGQANYGYTF. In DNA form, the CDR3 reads TGTGCCAGTAGTAGAGGACAAGCTAACTATGGCTACACCTTC.

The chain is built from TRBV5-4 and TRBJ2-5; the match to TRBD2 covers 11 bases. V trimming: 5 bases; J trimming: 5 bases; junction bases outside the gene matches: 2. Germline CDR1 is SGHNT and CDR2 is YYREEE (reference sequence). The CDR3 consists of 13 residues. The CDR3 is CASRIAGGETQYF. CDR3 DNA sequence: TGTGCCAGCAGAATAGCGGGAGGGGAGACCCAGTACTTC.

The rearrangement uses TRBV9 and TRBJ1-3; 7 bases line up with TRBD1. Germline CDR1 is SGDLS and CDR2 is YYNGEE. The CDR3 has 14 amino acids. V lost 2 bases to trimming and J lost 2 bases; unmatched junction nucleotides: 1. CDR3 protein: CASSVTGTGNTIYF. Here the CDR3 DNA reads TGTGCCAGCAGCGTGACAGGGACTGGAAACACCATATATTTT.

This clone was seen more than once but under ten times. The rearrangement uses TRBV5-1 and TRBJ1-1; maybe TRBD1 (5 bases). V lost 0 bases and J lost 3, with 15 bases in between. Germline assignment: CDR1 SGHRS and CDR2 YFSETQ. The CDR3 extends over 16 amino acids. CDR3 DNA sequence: TGCGCCAGCAGCTTGGCAGTAAGGGGCGTTTACACTGAAGCTTTCTTT. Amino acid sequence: CASSLAVRGVYTEAFF.

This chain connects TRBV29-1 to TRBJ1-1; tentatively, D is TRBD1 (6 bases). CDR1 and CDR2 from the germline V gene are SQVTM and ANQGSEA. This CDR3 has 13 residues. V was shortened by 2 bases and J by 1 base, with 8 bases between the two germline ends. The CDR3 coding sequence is TGCAGCGTTGAAATAGGGGGGAACACTGAAGCTTTCTTT. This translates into CSVEIGGNTEAFF.

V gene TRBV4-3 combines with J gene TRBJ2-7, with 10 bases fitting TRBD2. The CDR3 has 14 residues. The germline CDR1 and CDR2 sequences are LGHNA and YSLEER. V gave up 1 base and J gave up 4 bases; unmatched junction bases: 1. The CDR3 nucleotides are TGCGCCAGCAGCCAAGTTAGCGGGGGGTACGAGCAGTACTTC. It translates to CASSQVSGGYEQYF.